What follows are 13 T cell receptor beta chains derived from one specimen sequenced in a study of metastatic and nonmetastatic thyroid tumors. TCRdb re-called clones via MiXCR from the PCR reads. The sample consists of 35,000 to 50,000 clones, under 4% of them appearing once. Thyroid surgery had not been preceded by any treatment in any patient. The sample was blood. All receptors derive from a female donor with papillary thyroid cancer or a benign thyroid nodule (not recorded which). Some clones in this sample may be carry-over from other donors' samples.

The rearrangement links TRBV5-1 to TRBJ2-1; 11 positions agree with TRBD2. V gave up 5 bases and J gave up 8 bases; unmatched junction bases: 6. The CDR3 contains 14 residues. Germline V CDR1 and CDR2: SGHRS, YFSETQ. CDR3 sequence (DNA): TGCGCCAGCAGTACTAGCGGGAGTATCTATGAGCAGTTCTTC. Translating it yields CASSTSGSIYEQFF.

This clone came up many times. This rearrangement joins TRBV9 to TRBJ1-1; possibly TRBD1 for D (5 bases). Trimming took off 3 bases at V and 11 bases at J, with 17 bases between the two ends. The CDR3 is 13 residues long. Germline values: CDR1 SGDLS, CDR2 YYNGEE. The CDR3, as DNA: TGTGCCAGCAGCGGGAGTGGGGGAGATAGGGCTTTCTTT. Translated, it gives CASSGSGGDRAFF.

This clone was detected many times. CDR3 DNA sequence: TGCAGTGCTAGACAGATTAGCGGCTACGAGCAGTACTTC. Protein sequence: CSARQISGYEQYF. This chain links TRBV20-1 with TRBJ2-7, with a tentative D call TRBD2 (6 bases). Germline V gene data show CDR1 as DFQATT and CDR2 as SNEGSKA (reference sequence). The V end was cut by 2 bases, the J end by 3 bases, with 11 bases between. The CDR3 length is 13 residues.

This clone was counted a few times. The DNA of the CDR3 is TGTGCCAGCAGTGGGGGACTCCAAGAGACCCAGTACTTC. It specifies CASSGGLQETQYF. The rearrangement links TRBV2 to TRBJ2-5; tentative D call: TRBD2 (6 bases). Looked up from germline, CDR1 is SNHLY and CDR2 is FYNNEI. The CDR3 runs 13 residues. Deletions cut 4 bases from V and 1 base from J, with 7 bases between.

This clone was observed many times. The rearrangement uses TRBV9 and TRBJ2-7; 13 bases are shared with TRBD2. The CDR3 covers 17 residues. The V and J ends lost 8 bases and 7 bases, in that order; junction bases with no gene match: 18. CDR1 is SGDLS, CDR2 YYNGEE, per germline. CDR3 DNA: TGTGCCAGAATTAGGACTAGCGGGAGAGCCGGGCCGCGGGAGCAGTACTTC. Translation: CARIRTSGRAGPREQYF.

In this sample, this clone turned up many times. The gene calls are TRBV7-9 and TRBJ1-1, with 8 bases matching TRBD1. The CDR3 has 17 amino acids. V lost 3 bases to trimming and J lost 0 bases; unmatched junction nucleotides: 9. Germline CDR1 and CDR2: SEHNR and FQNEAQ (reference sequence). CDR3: CASSFSRPGGMNTEAFF. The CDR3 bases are TGTGCCAGCAGCTTTTCCCGGCCAGGGGGCATGAACACTGAAGCTTTCTTT.

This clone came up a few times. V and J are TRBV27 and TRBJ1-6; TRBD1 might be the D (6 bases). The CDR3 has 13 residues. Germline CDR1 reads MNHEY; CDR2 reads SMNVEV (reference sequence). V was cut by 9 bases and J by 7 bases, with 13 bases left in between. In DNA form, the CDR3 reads TGTGCCAGAGAACAGGGTATGAATTCACCCCTCCACTTT. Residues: CAREQGMNSPLHF.

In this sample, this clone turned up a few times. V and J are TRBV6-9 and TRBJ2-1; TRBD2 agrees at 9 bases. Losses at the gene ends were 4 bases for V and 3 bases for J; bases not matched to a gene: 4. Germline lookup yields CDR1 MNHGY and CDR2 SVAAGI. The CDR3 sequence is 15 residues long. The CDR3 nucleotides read TGTGCCAGCAGTTGGCTAGCGGGGATCTACAATGAGCAGTTCTTC. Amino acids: CASSWLAGIYNEQFF.

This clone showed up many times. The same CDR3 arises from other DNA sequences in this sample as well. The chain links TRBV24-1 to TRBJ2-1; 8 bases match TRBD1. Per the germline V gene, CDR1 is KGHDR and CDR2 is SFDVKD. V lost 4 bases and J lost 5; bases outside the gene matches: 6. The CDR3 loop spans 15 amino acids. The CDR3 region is CATSDGQGWDNEQFF. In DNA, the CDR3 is TGTGCCACCAGTGACGGACAGGGTTGGGACAATGAGCAGTTCTTC.

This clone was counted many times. The CDR3, as DNA: TGTGCCAGCAGTGATGGCCAGCCCCAGCAGTACTTC. It yields the protein CASSDGQPQQYF. V is TRBV2 and J is TRBJ2-7, with D unresolved. Germline loops: CDR1 SNHLY, CDR2 FYNNEI. V gave up 3 bases and J gave up 8 bases, with 11 bases separating them. The CDR3 extends over 12 amino acids.

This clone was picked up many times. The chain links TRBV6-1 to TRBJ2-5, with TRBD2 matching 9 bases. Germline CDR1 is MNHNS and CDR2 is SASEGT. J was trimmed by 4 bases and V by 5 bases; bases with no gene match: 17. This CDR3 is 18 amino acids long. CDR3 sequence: CASSSPSPGLAAIETQYF. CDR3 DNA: TGTGCCAGCAGTTCCCCTTCCCCGGGACTAGCAGCGATAGAGACCCAGTACTTC.

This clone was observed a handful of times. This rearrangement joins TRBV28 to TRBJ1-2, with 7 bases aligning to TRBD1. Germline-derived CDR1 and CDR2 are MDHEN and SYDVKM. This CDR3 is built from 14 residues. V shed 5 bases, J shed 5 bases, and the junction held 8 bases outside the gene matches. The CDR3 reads CASSPPGQLYGYTF. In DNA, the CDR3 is TGTGCCAGCAGTCCCCCGGGACAGCTGTATGGCTACACCTTC.

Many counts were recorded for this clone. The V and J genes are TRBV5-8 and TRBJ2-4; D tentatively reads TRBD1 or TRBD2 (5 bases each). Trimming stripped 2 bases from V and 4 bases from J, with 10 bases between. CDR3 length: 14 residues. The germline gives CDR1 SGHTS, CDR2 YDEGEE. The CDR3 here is CASSLWGGKNIQYF. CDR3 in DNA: TGTGCCAGCAGCTTATGGGGCGGGAAAAACATTCAGTACTTC.